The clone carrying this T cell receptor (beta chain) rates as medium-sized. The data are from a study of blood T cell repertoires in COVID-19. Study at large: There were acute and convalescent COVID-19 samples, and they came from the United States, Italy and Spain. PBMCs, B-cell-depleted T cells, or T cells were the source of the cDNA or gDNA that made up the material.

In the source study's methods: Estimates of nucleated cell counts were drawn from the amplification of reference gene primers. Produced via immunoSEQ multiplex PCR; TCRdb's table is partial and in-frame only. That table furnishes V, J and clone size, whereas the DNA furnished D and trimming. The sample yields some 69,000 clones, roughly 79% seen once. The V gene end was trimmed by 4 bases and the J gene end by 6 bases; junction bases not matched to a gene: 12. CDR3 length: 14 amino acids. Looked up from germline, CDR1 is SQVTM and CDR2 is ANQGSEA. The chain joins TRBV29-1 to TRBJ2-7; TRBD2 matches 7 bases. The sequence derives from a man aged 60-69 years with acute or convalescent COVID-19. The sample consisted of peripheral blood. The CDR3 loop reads CSVAPLTSSGEQYF. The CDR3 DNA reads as TGCAGCGTTGCTCCATTGACTAGCTCTGGCGAGCAGTACTTC.